Described below is a single TCR beta chain sequence and its context. V was cut by 3 bases and J by 9 bases, with 26 bases left in between. This CDR3 has 18 amino acids. Germline CDR1 and CDR2: WNHNN and SYGVQD (reference sequence). Adults between roughly 18 and 89 years of age took part from 20 to 25 US areas. Assignment of participants to cohorts was predicated upon participant-reported clinical history. Method: immunoSEQ multiplex PCR; TCRdb's copy keeps in-frame clones and lacks some. The sample includes some 200,000 clones, approximately 84% of them seen just once. These data come from a study of blood T cell repertoires in COVID-19.

This TCR was recovered from a man between 35 and 55 years old who had recovered from COVID-19. The gene calls are TRBV10-1 and TRBJ2-2; weak D call: TRBD2 (6 bases). Source material: PBMCs or T cells enriched from blood (not recorded which). This chain's CDR3 is CASSDWKEAGLDHRELFF. The CDR3 bases are TGCGCCAGCAGTGATTGGAAGGAGGCGGGACTTGATCACCGGGAGCTGTTTTTT.